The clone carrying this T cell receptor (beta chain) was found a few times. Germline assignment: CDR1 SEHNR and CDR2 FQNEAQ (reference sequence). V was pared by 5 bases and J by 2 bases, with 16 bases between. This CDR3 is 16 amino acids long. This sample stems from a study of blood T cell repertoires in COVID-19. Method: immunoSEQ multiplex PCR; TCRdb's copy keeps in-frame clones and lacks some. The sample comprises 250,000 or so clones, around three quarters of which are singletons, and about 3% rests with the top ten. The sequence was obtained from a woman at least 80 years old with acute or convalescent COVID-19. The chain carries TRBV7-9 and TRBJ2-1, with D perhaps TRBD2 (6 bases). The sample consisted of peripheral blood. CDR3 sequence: CASSLHGTYTYNEQFF. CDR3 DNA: TGTGCCAGCAGCCTCCATGGGACTTACACCTACAATGAGCAGTTCTTC. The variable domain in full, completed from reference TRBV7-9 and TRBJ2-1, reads DTGVSQNPRHKITKRGQNVTFRCDPISEHNRLYWYRQTLGQGPEFLTYFQNEAQLEKSRLLSDRFSAERPKGSFSTLEIQRTEQGDSAMYLCASSLHGTYTYNEQFFGPGTRLTVL.